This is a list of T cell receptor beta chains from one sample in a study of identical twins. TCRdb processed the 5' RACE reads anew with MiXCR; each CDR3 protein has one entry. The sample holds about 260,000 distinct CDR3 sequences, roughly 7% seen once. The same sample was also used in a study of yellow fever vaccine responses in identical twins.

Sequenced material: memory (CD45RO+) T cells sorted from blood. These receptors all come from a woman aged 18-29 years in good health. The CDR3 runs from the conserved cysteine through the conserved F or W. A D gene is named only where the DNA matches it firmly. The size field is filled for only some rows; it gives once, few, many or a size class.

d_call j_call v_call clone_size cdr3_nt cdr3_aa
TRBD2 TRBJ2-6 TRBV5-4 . TGTGCCAGCAGCTTGAAGATCGGGGGGGCAGATTCTGGGGCCAACGTCCTGACTTTC CASSLKIGGADSGANVLTF
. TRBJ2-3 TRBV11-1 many TGTGCCAGCAGCTTCTTTCGGTTTAGTTCCGTTGGCACAGATACGCAGTATTTT CASSFFRFSSVGTDTQYF
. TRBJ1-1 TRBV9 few TGTGCCAGCAGCACCGGGACGTTGAACACTGAAGCTTTCTTT CASSTGTLNTEAFF
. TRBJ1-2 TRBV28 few TGTGCCAGCAGTATCCCCCCAGGCAGATCGTATGGCTACACCTTC CASSIPPGRSYGYTF
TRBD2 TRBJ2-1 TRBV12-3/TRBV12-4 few TGTGCCAGCAGCGTACTAGCGGGAGGTTCTAATGAGCAGTTCTTC CASSVLAGGSNEQFF
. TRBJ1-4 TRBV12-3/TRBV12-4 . TGTGCCAGCAGTTTCGGGACACCCGAAAAACTGTTTTTT CASSFGTPEKLFF
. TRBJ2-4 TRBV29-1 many TGCAGCGTTGGGGGGGACATAGTAGCCAAAAACATTCAGTACTTC CSVGGDIVAKNIQYF
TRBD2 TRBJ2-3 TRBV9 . TGTGCCAGCAGCCCCGGACTAGCGGGAGCCGGGGATACGCAGTATTTT CASSPGLAGAGDTQYF
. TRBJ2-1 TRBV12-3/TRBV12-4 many TGTGCCAGCCGCGGCGGGTGGGGACTCTCCTACAATGAGCAGTTCTTC CASRGGWGLSYNEQFF
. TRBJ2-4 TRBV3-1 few TGTGCCAGCAGCTTAAAAGGAGGGCCCAAAAACATTCAGTACTTC CASSLKGGPKNIQYF
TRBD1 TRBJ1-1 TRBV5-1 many TGCGCCAGCAGCTTGGTTAGGGGGACAGAGAACACTGAAGCTTTCTTT CASSLVRGTENTEAFF
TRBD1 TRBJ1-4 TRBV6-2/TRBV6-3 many TGTGCCAGCAGTCGACAGGGGGCTAATGAAAAACTGTTTTTT CASSRQGANEKLFF
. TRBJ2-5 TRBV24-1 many TGTGCCACCAGTGATTCGACAGGGAGGATGGAGACCCAGTACTTC CATSDSTGRMETQYF
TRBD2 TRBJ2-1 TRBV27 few TGTGCCAGCAGTGAGACTAGCGGGATAATAAGGTTCTTC CASSETSGIIRFF
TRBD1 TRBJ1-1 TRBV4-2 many TGTGCCAGCAGCCAAGAGCACAGGGGGCCTGCTGAAGCTTTCTTT CASSQEHRGPAEAFF
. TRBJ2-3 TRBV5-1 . TGCGCCAGCAGCTTGGCCGGAGGGGGCGGCACAGATACGCAGTATTTT CASSLAGGGGTDTQYF
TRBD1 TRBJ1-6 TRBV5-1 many TGCGCCAGCAGCGGGACAGGGGGCACAACGGTATCACCCCTCCACTTT CASSGTGGTTVSPLHF
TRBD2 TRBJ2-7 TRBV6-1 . TGTGCCAGCAGGACGGGACTAGCGGGAGCTGGAGAGCACTACTTC CASRTGLAGAGEHYF
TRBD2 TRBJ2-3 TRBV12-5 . TGTGCTAGTGGTTCGAGAGCGCAGCGGGAGAGGGGGAATACGCAGTATTTT CASGSRAQRERGNTQYF
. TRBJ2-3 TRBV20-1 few TGCAGTTGTGACGGTAGGAAGACTAGCACAGATACGCAGTATTTT CSCDGRKTSTDTQYF
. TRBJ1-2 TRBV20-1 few TGCAGTGCCCTACCTTCCAGGGGCTATGGCTACACCTTC CSALPSRGYGYTF
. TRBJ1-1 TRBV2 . TGTGCCAGCCACAGGGAAAAGAACACTGAAGCTTTCTTT CASHREKNTEAFF
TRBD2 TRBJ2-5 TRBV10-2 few TGCGCCAGCCGGACTAGCGGAGAGACCCAGTACTTC CASRTSGETQYF
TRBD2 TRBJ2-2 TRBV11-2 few TGTGCCAGCAGCTTCGGTAGCGGGGGTATCGGGGAGCTGTTTTTT CASSFGSGGIGELFF
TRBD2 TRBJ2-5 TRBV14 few TGTGCCAGCAGCCAAGGCGGGAGGGGGACCCAGTACTTC CASSQGGRGTQYF
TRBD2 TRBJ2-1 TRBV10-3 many TGTGCCATCAACGAGCGGGGGGATTCGGATGAGCAGTTCTTC CAINERGDSDEQFF
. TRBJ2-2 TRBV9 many TGTGCCAGCAGCGTAGGTTTAGGTGGCGGGAACACCGGGGAGCTGTTTTTT CASSVGLGGGNTGELFF
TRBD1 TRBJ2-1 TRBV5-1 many TGCGCCAGCAGTTCCGGACAGGGACTTTACAATGAGCAGTTCTTC CASSSGQGLYNEQFF
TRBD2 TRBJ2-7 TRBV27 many TGTGCCAGCAGTTTATCGGTACTAGCGGGAGGGTCCTACGAGCAGTACTTC CASSLSVLAGGSYEQYF
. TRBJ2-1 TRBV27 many TGTGCCAGCAAGGTACTGGGGGGCAATGAGCAGTTCTTC CASKVLGGNEQFF
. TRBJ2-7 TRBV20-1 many TGCAGTGCTGAGGGGTACTCGAGCTCCTACGAGCAGTACTTC CSAEGYSSSYEQYF
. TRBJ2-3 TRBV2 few TGTGCCAGCAGTGAAGAGAGGGTCTTCAGCACAGATACGCAGTATTTT CASSEERVFSTDTQYF
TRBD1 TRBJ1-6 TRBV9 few TGTGCCAGCAGCGTAGGGGGACAGGGGACTAATTCACCCCTCCACTTT CASSVGGQGTNSPLHF
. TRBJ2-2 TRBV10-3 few TGTGCCATCAGCCAATCGGGTCCCGGGGAGCTGTTTTTT CAISQSGPGELFF
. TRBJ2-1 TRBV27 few TGTGCCAGCAGTTTAGACACCGGTGGGTACAATGAGCAGTTCTTC CASSLDTGGYNEQFF
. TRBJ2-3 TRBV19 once TGTGCCAGTAGTTACCAGCGGAGCACAGATACGCAGTATTTT CASSYQRSTDTQYF
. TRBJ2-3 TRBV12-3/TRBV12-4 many TGTGCCAGCAGTTTAAGGGGGGAGGGCACAGATACGCAGTATTTT CASSLRGEGTDTQYF